The rows below give T cell receptor beta chains drawn from one sample of a study of cytomegalovirus exposure and HLA in healthy donors. The method was immunoSEQ multiplex PCR; TCRdb's version includes in-frame clones alone and lacks a portion of them. The sample records about 120,000 clones, about 80% being singletons. The sequencing input was PBMCs. All receptors derive from a young man in good health and CMV-seronegative. Each CDR3 is given with its conserved first and last residue. Fields, in order: CDR3 protein, CDR3 DNA, clone size, D gene, V gene, CDR3 length, J gene. A D gene is named only where the DNA matches it firmly. Expanded clones are given a class, and other clones once, few, many or no size at all.

CASSPSLAGIYNEQFF | TGTGCCAGCAGTCCCTCCCTAGCGGGAATATACAATGAGCAGTTCTTC | - | TRBD2 | TRBV27 | 16 | TRBJ2-1
CASSDRGSRSGNTIYF | TGTGCCAGCTCCGACAGGGGTTCCCGCTCTGGAAACACCATATATTTT | - | TRBD1 | TRBV18 | 16 | TRBJ1-3
CASSLGRKETQYF | TGTGCCAGCAGCTTAGGGCGGAAAGAGACCCAGTACTTC | - | - | TRBV7-2 | 13 | TRBJ2-5
CAISESSGRNSYEQYF | TGTGCCATCAGTGAGTCCAGCGGGAGGAACTCCTACGAGCAGTACTTC | - | TRBD2 | TRBV10-3 | 16 | TRBJ2-7
CASVAFDEQFF | TGTGCCAGCGTCGCGTTCGATGAGCAGTTCTTC | few | - | TRBV5-4 | 11 | TRBJ2-1
CASSITQGAWQPQHF | TGTGCCAGTAGTATTACACAGGGGGCTTGGCAGCCCCAGCATTTT | - | TRBD1 | TRBV19 | 15 | TRBJ1-5
CASSGGHLYEQYF | TGTGCCAGCAGCGGAGGACACCTCTACGAGCAGTACTTC | - | - | TRBV9 | 13 | TRBJ2-7
CASSLGGTSGEKLFF | TGTGCCAGCAGCTTAGGCGGCACCTCCGGAGAAAAACTGTTTTTT | - | - | TRBV11-2 | 15 | TRBJ1-4
CASSPLHEQYF | TGCGCCAGCAGCCCCCTCCACGAGCAGTACTTC | - | - | TRBV5-1 | 11 | TRBJ2-7
CASSVPTGALSEAFF | TGTGCCAGCAGCGTCCCGACAGGGGCCCTCTCCGAAGCTTTCTTT | - | TRBD1 | TRBV5-4 | 15 | TRBJ1-1
CASSSPLTGSTRKIGYTF | TGTGCCAGCAGCTCCCCTTTGACAGGGAGTACAAGGAAGATTGGCTACACCTTC | - | TRBD1 | TRBV11-2 | 18 | TRBJ1-2
CASSDSGASDTQYF | TGTGCCAGCAGTGACTCGGGGGCATCAGATACGCAGTATTTT | - | - | TRBV6-4 | 14 | TRBJ2-3
CAAGQVNTQYF | TGTGCCGCCGGCCAGGTCAATACGCAGTATTTT | - | - | TRBV30 | 11 | TRBJ2-3
CASSLMDGEVGTQHF | TGTGCCAGCAGCTTAATGGACGGAGAAGTGGGGACACAGCATTTT | - | - | TRBV7-9 | 15 | TRBJ1-5
CSVEGSSVWSEQFF | TGCAGCGTTGAAGGTTCTAGCGTTTGGAGTGAGCAGTTCTTC | - | - | TRBV29-1 | 14 | TRBJ2-1
CASSQEPAASSYEQYF | TGCGCCAGCAGCCAAGAACCCGCGGCGAGCTCCTACGAGCAGTACTTC | - | - | TRBV4-1 | 16 | TRBJ2-7
CASSLIAGGPETQYF | TGTGCCAGCAGCTTAATAGCGGGGGGGCCGGAGACCCAGTACTTC | - | TRBD2 | TRBV7-3 | 15 | TRBJ2-5
CASSIRTGGTDGYTF | TGTGCCAGCAGCATTAGGACAGGGGGGACTGATGGCTACACCTTC | once | TRBD1 | TRBV7-8 | 15 | TRBJ1-2
CASSQSRQGRYGYTF | TGCGCCAGCAGCCAATCGAGACAGGGACGCTATGGCTACACCTTC | - | TRBD1 | TRBV4-1 | 15 | TRBJ1-2
CAISESLNTEAFF | TGTGCCATCAGTGAGAGCCTGAACACTGAAGCTTTCTTT | - | - | TRBV10-3 | 13 | TRBJ1-1
CASSLGGGAKETQYF | TGTGCCAGCAGCCTCGGAGGGGGGGCCAAAGAGACCCAGTACTTC | - | - | TRBV25-1 | 15 | TRBJ2-5
CASSLYTQGTEAFF | TGTGCCAGCAGTTTATATACCCAGGGGACGGAAGCTTTCTTT | - | - | TRBV28 | 14 | TRBJ1-1
CASRVQSYEQYF | TGCGCCAGCAGAGTTCAGTCCTACGAGCAGTACTTC | - | - | TRBV2 | 12 | TRBJ2-7
CASSPRVQGRDSNQPQHF | TGTGCCAGCAGCCCCCGGGTCCAGGGCAGGGATAGCAATCAGCCCCAGCATTTT | - | - | TRBV7-9 | 18 | TRBJ1-5
CASSLGTGDGYTF | TGTGCCAGCAGCTTAGGGACAGGAGATGGCTACACCTTC | - | TRBD1 | TRBV11-2 | 13 | TRBJ1-2
CASSVGLSSGELFF | TGTGCCAGTAGTGTAGGCTTGAGCTCCGGGGAGCTGTTTTTT | once | - | TRBV19 | 14 | TRBJ2-2
CASSPEVAVEAFF | TGTGCCAGCTCACCAGAGGTCGCGGTTGAAGCTTTCTTT | - | - | TRBV18 | 13 | TRBJ1-1
CAWEQSSYEQYF | TGTGCCTGGGAACAGAGCTCCTACGAGCAGTACTTC | few | - | TRBV30 | 12 | TRBJ2-7
CASTAGILYGYTF | TGTGCCAGCACCGCGGGGATCCTCTATGGCTACACCTTC | - | - | TRBV2 | 13 | TRBJ1-2
CASSHGGGGYNEQFF | TGTGCCAGCAGCCACGGAGGGGGCGGTTACAATGAGCAGTTCTTC | - | - | TRBV9 | 15 | TRBJ2-1
CAISEPGQGGTYEQYF | TGTGCCATCAGTGAGCCAGGACAGGGAGGAACCTACGAGCAGTACTTC | - | TRBD1 | TRBV10-3 | 16 | TRBJ2-7
CASSQVGQGKTEAFF | TGTGCCAGCAGCCAAGTAGGTCAGGGAAAAACTGAAGCTTTCTTT | - | - | TRBV9 | 15 | TRBJ1-1
CASSPGQGWNQPQHF | TGTGCCAGCAGCCCAGGACAGGGATGGAATCAGCCCCAGCATTTT | few | TRBD1 | TRBV7-2 | 15 | TRBJ1-5
CASSVVGASGSTDTQYF | TGTGCCAGCAGCGTAGTGGGGGCTAGCGGGAGCACAGATACGCAGTATTTT | - | TRBD2 | TRBV9 | 17 | TRBJ2-3
CASRTGEAGGKQYF | TGTGCCAGCAGGACCGGGGAGGCCGGTGGTAAGCAGTACTTC | - | - | TRBV28 | 14 | TRBJ2-7
CASSPWTSGGVGQYF | TGTGCCAGCAGCCCTTGGACTAGCGGGGGCGTCGGGCAGTACTTC | - | TRBD2 | TRBV7-8 | 15 | TRBJ2-7
CASSMGQGFNEQYF | TGCGCCAGCAGTATGGGACAGGGCTTCAACGAGCAGTACTTC | - | TRBD1 | TRBV5-1 | 14 | TRBJ2-7
CATLADRENEKLFF | TGTGCCACCCTTGCGGACAGGGAAAATGAAAAACTGTTTTTT | - | TRBD1 | TRBV19 | 14 | TRBJ1-4
CASSLVSGDLAKNIQYF | TGTGCCAGCAGCTTAGTGTCGGGGGATCTAGCCAAAAACATTCAGTACTTC | - | - | TRBV7-8 | 17 | TRBJ2-4
CASSLAHSRDRTYEQYF | TGTGCCAGCAGCTTAGCTCACTCCCGGGACAGAACCTACGAGCAGTACTTC | - | TRBD1 | TRBV7-6 | 17 | TRBJ2-7
CASNLRGVGANVLTF | TGTGCCAGCAACCTACGGGGAGTCGGGGCCAACGTCCTGACTTTC | few | - | TRBV28 | 15 | TRBJ2-6